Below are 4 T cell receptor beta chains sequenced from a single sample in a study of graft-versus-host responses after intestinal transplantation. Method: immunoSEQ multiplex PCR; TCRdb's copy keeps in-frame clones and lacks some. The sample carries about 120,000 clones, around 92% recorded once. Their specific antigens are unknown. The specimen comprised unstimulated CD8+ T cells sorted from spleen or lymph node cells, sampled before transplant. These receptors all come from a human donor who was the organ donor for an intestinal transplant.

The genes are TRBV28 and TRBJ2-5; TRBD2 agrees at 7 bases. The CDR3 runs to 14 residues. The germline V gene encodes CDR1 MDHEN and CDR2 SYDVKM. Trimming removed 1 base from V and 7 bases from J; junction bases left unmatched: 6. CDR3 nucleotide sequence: TGTGCCAGCAGTTTATCCCCGACGGGAGGGACCCAGTACTTC. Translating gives CASSLSPTGGTQYF.

The CDR3 coding sequence is TGTGCCAGCAGTCTGGGGGGACTCATCTACGAGCAGTACTTC. It yields the protein CASSLGGLIYEQYF. The chain recombines TRBV28 with TRBJ2-7, with a tentative D call TRBD2 (6 bases). V lost 5 bases, J lost 3 bases, and 14 bases lay in between. The germline V gene encodes CDR1 MDHEN and CDR2 SYDVKM. This CDR3 has 14 amino acids.

CDR3 region: CASSFPGQGGTQYF. The CDR3 DNA reads as TGTGCCAGCAGCTTCCCGGGACAGGGAGGGACCCAGTACTTC. The chain uses TRBV7-9 and TRBJ2-5; 9 bases agree with TRBD1. This CDR3 has 14 amino acids. Trimming at V came to 3 bases and at J to 7 bases, leaving 6 bases not matched to a gene. CDR1 and CDR2 (germline): SEHNR, FQNEAQ (reference sequence). The full variable domain, with the rest looked up from reference TRBV7-9 and TRBJ2-5, is DTGVSQNPRHKITKRGQNVTFRCDPISEHNRLYWYRQTLGQGPEFLTYFQNEAQLEKSRLLSDRFSAERPKGSFSTLEIQRTEQGDSAMYLCASSFPGQGGTQYFGPGTRLLVL.

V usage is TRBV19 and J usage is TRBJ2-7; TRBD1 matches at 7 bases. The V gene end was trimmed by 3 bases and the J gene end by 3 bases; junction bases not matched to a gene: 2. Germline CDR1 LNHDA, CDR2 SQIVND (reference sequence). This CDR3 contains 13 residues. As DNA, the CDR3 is TGTGCCAGTAGTATCGGGACAGTCTACGAGCAGTACTTC. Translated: CASSIGTVYEQYF.